The 27 T cell receptor beta chains below all came from one sample that was sequenced in a study of T cell changes during pregnancy in multiple sclerosis. Generated by immunoSEQ multiplex PCR, the TCRdb table keeps only in-frame clones and is missing some. The table lists about 73,000 clones, around 94% of them singletons, with less than 3.5% in the top ten. Sequencing used peripheral blood, obtained in the third trimester of pregnancy. Source of these receptors: a female donor in good health, enrolled as a control in a pregnancy study.

The chain employs TRBV18 and TRBJ2-5; D is possibly TRBD1 (6 bases). Germline loops: CDR1 KGHSH, CDR2 LQKENI. The CDR3 contains 14 residues. Trimming stripped 3 bases from V and 4 bases from J, with 12 bases between. CDR3 loop: CASSPRGTRETQYF. CDR3 bases: TGTGCCAGCTCACCTAGGGGGACACGAGAGACCCAGTACTTC.

This clone was detected only once. The J gene is TRBJ1-6, the V gene TRBV9; 8 bases are shared with TRBD1. The trim removed 0 bases at V and 5 bases at J, leaving 7 bases unmatched. This CDR3 is 17 amino acids long. Germline V gene sequence: CDR1 SGDLS, CDR2 YYNGEE. CDR3 residues: CASSVAPRTGNNSPLHF. CDR3 DNA: TGTGCCAGCAGCGTAGCCCCTAGGACAGGGAATAATTCACCCCTCCACTTT.

This chain uses TRBV29-1 with TRBJ1-1, with D perhaps matching TRBD1 (5 bases). There are 13 residues in the CDR3. Trimming took 5 bases from V and 4 from J, leaving 14 bases between them. From germline, CDR1 is SQVTM and CDR2 ANQGSEA. Here the CDR3 reads CSVTDSVSTEAFF. The CDR3 coding sequence is TGCAGCGTTACCGACAGCGTGTCCACTGAAGCTTTCTTT.

The chain uses TRBV27 and TRBJ2-2; no clear D. Deletions cut 4 bases from V and 1 base from J, with 4 bases between. The CDR3 has 13 amino acids. Germline V gives CDR1 MNHEY, CDR2 SMNVEV (reference sequence). The DNA for the CDR3 is TGTGCCAGCAGTTCTCGGAACACCGGGGAGCTGTTTTTT. Its translation is CASSSRNTGELFF.

The chain carries TRBV5-4 and TRBJ1-5, with D tentatively TRBD1 (5 bases). Trimming removed 7 bases from V and 1 base from J, with 15 bases in between. The CDR3 is made up of 15 amino acids. Germline V lookup: CDR1 SGHNT, CDR2 YYREEE (reference sequence). The CDR3 region is CASVPGEGSNQPQHF. For the CDR3, the DNA is TGTGCCAGCGTCCCGGGGGAGGGCAGCAATCAGCCCCAGCATTTT. The full variable domain, with the rest looked up from reference TRBV5-4 and TRBJ1-5, is ETGVTQSPTHLIKTRGQQVTLRCSSQSGHNTVSWYQQALGQGPQFIFQYYREEENGRGNFPPRFSGLQFPNYSSELNVNALELDDSALYLCASVPGEGSNQPQHFGDGTRLSIL.

The chain combines TRBV7-2 with TRBJ2-1; 13 bases line up with TRBD2. The trim removed 1 base at V and 7 bases at J, leaving 4 bases unmatched. Germline CDR1 reads SGHTA; CDR2 reads FQGNSA. This CDR3 region has 16 residues. CDR3 bases: TGTGCCAGCAGCTTAGTAACACTAGCGGGGGGGAATGAGCAGTTCTTC. This translates into CASSLVTLAGGNEQFF.

This clone showed up just once. The V and J genes are TRBV5-4 and TRBJ1-3; D gene unclear. Germline CDR1 and CDR2: SGHNT and YYREEE (reference sequence). The V end lost 4 bases, the J end lost 4 bases, and 6 bases lay between the germline ends. This CDR3 is 12 amino acids long. The CDR3 sequence is CASSLAGNTIYF. CDR3 nucleotides: TGTGCCAGCAGCCTTGCGGGAAACACCATATATTTT.

This clone appeared once. The J gene is TRBJ2-5, the V gene TRBV2; TRBD1 agrees at 8 bases. Trimming at V came to 6 bases and at J to 1 base, leaving 4 bases not matched to a gene. Germline values: CDR1 SNHLY, CDR2 FYNNEI. The CDR3 runs 14 residues. CDR3 loop: CASSSDRGQETQYF. The CDR3 DNA reads as TGTGCCAGCAGCTCCGACAGGGGCCAAGAGACCCAGTACTTC.

The V call is TRBV12-5, the J call TRBJ2-3, with 15 bases identical to TRBD2. The CDR3 length is 16 residues. V was pared by 4 bases and J by 1 base, with 0 bases of the junction left unmatched. Germline-derived CDR1 and CDR2 are LGHNT and FRNRAP. The CDR3, as DNA: TGTGCTAGTGGTTGGACTAGCGGGGGGGGCACAGATACGCAGTATTTT. The encoded protein is CASGWTSGGGTDTQYF.

The chain employs TRBV28 and TRBJ1-2; D is ambiguous. CDR1 MDHEN and CDR2 SYDVKM come from the germline V gene. Trimming shortened V by 9 bases and J by 8 bases, and 19 bases separated the two germline ends. CDR3 length equals 13 residues. The CDR3 spells CASTLRGSEGYTF. The CDR3 DNA is TGTGCCAGTACCCTTCGGGGTTCTGAAGGCTACACCTTC.

The chain is built from TRBV18 and TRBJ1-1; 7 nucleotides match TRBD1. With 3 bases clipped from V and 6 bases from J, the junction kept 4 bases outside the gene matches. The CDR3 has 13 residues. Looked up from germline, CDR1 is KGHSH and CDR2 is LQKENI. CDR3: CASSPRQGAEAFF. CDR3 nucleotides: TGTGCCAGCTCACCTCGTCAGGGGGCTGAAGCTTTCTTT.

The V gene is TRBV6-6, the J gene TRBJ1-3; 9 bases are shared with TRBD1. This CDR3 is built from 14 residues. V lost 6 bases and J lost 3; bases outside the gene matches: 3. In germline, CDR1 is MNHNY, CDR2 SVGAGI (reference sequence). CDR3: CASSRTGDGNTIYF. Written as DNA, the CDR3 is TGTGCCAGCAGCCGGACAGGGGATGGAAACACCATATATTTT.

The chain joins TRBV15 to TRBJ1-4; 10 positions match TRBD1. This CDR3 has 15 residues. Germline assignment: CDR1 LNHNV and CDR2 YYDKDF (reference sequence). Unmatched junction bases numbered 6, after V lost 3 bases and J lost 8 bases. The CDR3 region is CATSSRQGAGEKLFF. Here the CDR3 DNA reads TGTGCCACCAGCAGCAGACAGGGGGCAGGGGAAAAACTGTTTTTT.

The chain is built from TRBV7-9 and TRBJ2-2; no firm D call. This CDR3 is 16 amino acids long. The germline gives CDR1 SEHNR, CDR2 FQNEAQ (reference sequence). V lost 5 bases, J lost 4 bases, and 17 bases lay in between. This chain's CDR3 is CASSIGPERITGELFF. For the CDR3, the DNA is TGTGCCAGCAGCATAGGCCCTGAGAGGATCACCGGGGAGCTGTTTTTT.

The chain carries TRBV7-2 and TRBJ2-5, with TRBD1 matching 7 bases. Germline V CDR1 and CDR2: SGHTA, FQGNSA. The V gene end was trimmed by 5 bases and the J gene end by 5 bases; junction bases not matched to a gene: 5. The CDR3 is 13 amino acids. DNA of the CDR3: TGTGCCAGCAGCCTAGGGACAGCCGAGACCCAGTACTTC. This gives the protein CASSLGTAETQYF.

This clone turned up a few times. The chain has TRBV7-9 and TRBJ2-7; 7 positions match TRBD1. Germline CDR1 and CDR2: SEHNR and FQNEAQ (reference sequence). V gave up 1 base and J gave up 6 bases; unmatched junction bases: 0. The CDR3 is made up of 12 amino acids. CDR3: CASSLEGAEQYF. In DNA, the CDR3 is TGTGCCAGCAGCTTAGAGGGGGCCGAGCAGTACTTC.

The J gene is TRBJ1-2, the V gene TRBV6-5, with 10 bases aligning to TRBD1. CDR3 length equals 14 residues. The ends lost 9 bases at V and 8 bases at J; junction bases unmatched: 12. Germline V lookup: CDR1 MNHEY, CDR2 SVGAGI. The CDR3, as DNA: TGTGCCAGTTGCGGACTTCGGACAGGGGGAGGCTACACCTTC. Its protein is CASCGLRTGGGYTF.

This rearrangement joins TRBV30 to TRBJ1-1; D might be TRBD1 (6 bases). Germline-derived CDR1 and CDR2 are GTSNPN and SVGIG (reference sequence). The CDR3 contains 15 residues. The V gene lost 2 bases and the J gene lost 1 base, with 14 bases spanning the gap. The CDR3 protein is CAWSTIGQTNTEAFF. The CDR3 DNA reads as TGTGCCTGGAGTACCATTGGACAGACGAACACTGAAGCTTTCTTT.

The chain is built from TRBV4-2 and TRBJ2-3, with D hard to call. V was pared by 1 base and J by 0 bases, with 17 bases between. CDR3 length equals 18 residues. Germline loops: CDR1 LGHNA, CDR2 YNFKEQ. Here the CDR3 DNA reads TGTGCCAGCAGCCAAGCGGCGACTGTACCGATTAGCACAGATACGCAGTATTTT. This translates into CASSQAATVPISTDTQYF.

DNA for the CDR3: TGTGCCAGCACGGACCACCGGGGAGGGCGGGAGAGGTACGAGCAGTACTTC. Translating gives CASTDHRGGRERYEQYF. V is TRBV7-9 and J is TRBJ2-7, with 7 bases that match TRBD2. Germline-derived CDR1 and CDR2 are SEHNR and FQNEAQ (reference sequence). The CDR3 consists of 17 residues. V trimming: 7 bases; J trimming: 4 bases; junction bases outside the gene matches: 19.

This chain connects TRBV10-1 to TRBJ2-7; a possible D gene is TRBD2 (5 bases). Between the trimmed V and J ends, which lost 6 bases and 5 bases, there was a span of 17 bases. This CDR3 contains 14 residues. Germline CDR1 reads WNHNN; CDR2 reads SYGVQD (reference sequence). CDR3 loop: CASRPGGGGHEQYF. The CDR3 coding sequence is TGCGCCAGCAGACCCGGTGGAGGTGGCCACGAGCAGTACTTC.

The genes are TRBV6-6 and TRBJ2-5; a possible D gene is TRBD2 (6 bases). The germline V and J ends were trimmed by 2 bases and 1 base, with 14 bases remaining between them. Germline V gene data show CDR1 as MNHNY and CDR2 as SVGAGI (reference sequence). The CDR3 runs 16 residues. The chain's CDR3 is CASSYGQNGGQETQYF. CDR3 coding DNA: TGTGCCAGCAGTTACGGACAAAACGGGGGCCAAGAGACCCAGTACTTC.

This clone showed up just once. J is TRBJ2-1 and V is TRBV19; 14 bases are shared with TRBD2. The V gene's germline CDR1 is LNHDA and CDR2 SQIVND (reference sequence). This CDR3 spans 15 amino acids. J was trimmed by 8 bases and V by 10 bases; bases with no gene match: 10. The CDR3 DNA sequence: TGTGCCACCGCCCCGGGACTAGCGGGAGATGATGAGCAGTTCTTC. Its protein is CATAPGLAGDDEQFF. Supplemented by reference TRBV19 and TRBJ2-1, the full variable domain reads DGGITQSPKYLFRKEGQNVTLSCEQNLNHDAMYWYRQDPGQGLRLIYYSQIVNDFQKGDIAEGYSVSREKKESFPLTVTSAQKNPTAFYLCATAPGLAGDDEQFFGPGTRLTVL.

There are a few counts of this clone. The chain has TRBV7-9 and TRBJ1-1; no clear D gene. Germline-derived CDR1 and CDR2 are SEHNR and FQNEAQ (reference sequence). The CDR3 spans 14 residues. Trimming shortened V by 2 bases and J by 1 base, and 8 bases separated the two germline ends. The CDR3 spells CASSLRQTNTEAFF. The CDR3 bases are TGTGCCAGCAGCTTACGACAAACGAACACTGAAGCTTTCTTT.

The rearrangement links TRBV4-1 to TRBJ2-7, with TRBD2 matching 10 bases. The CDR3 is 16 residues long. Germline CDR1 reads MGHRA; CDR2 reads YSYEKL. J was trimmed by 2 bases and V by 0 bases; bases with no gene match: 4. Here the CDR3 DNA reads TGCGCCAGCAGCCAAGATAGAGCGGGAGGGCCCTACGAGCAGTACTTC. This codes for CASSQDRAGGPYEQYF.

V is TRBV14 and J is TRBJ2-7, with 9 bases aligning to TRBD1. V dropped 4 bases and J dropped 7; count of bases not matched to a gene: 5. The CDR3 extends over 13 amino acids. CDR1 and CDR2 (germline): SGHDN, FVKESK. This CDR3 reads CASSRGQGWEQYF. The CDR3 coding sequence is TGTGCCAGCAGCCGAGGACAGGGGTGGGAGCAGTACTTC.

The CDR3: CASSLSGQGFFGYTF. The CDR3 DNA is TGTGCCAGCAGTTTATCTGGACAGGGGTTTTTTGGCTACACCTTC. J is TRBJ1-2 and V is TRBV27, with 9 bases lining up with TRBD1. Per the germline V gene, CDR1 is MNHEY and CDR2 is SMNVEV (reference sequence). The J segment lost 7 bases and the V segment lost 0 bases, leaving 6 bases of the junction unmatched. This CDR3 contains 15 residues.